The 21 T cell receptor beta chains given below trace back to one sample, sequenced in a study of blood T cell repertoires in COVID-19. Only in-frame clones appear in the TCRdb table, and some are missing; sequencing was by immunoSEQ multiplex PCR. The sample yields 70,000 or so clones, around 80% seen once. The sequencing input was peripheral blood. The receptors come from a man aged 45-60 years with COVID-19, enrolled during active disease.

J is TRBJ1-1 and V is TRBV7-3; D may be TRBD1 (6 bases). The V gene's germline CDR1 is SGHTA and CDR2 FQGTGA. Trimming shortened V by 5 bases and J by 3 bases, and 16 bases separated the two germline ends. The CDR3 length is 15 residues. The CDR3 region has the DNA TGTGCCAGCAGCAAACAGGGAGGGAGCCACACTGAAGCTTTCTTT. Its protein product is CASSKQGGSHTEAFF.

This chain connects TRBV5-8 to TRBJ2-7; TRBD1 aligns across 7 bases. J was trimmed by 0 bases and V by 1 base; bases with no gene match: 4. Looked up from germline, CDR1 is SGHTS and CDR2 is YDEGEE. This CDR3 is built from 15 residues. CDR3 amino acids: CASSLKGAASYEQYF. The CDR3 nucleotides read TGTGCCAGCAGCTTGAAGGGGGCAGCCTCCTACGAGCAGTACTTC.

The J gene is TRBJ2-7, the V gene TRBV28; tentative D call: TRBD1 (5 bases). The CDR3 has 13 amino acids. The V end lost 7 bases, the J end lost 3 bases, and 13 bases lay between the germline ends. In germline, CDR1 is MDHEN, CDR2 SYDVKM. CDR3 sequence: CASTIGVYYEQYF. For the CDR3, the DNA is TGTGCCAGCACGATAGGGGTATACTACGAGCAGTACTTC. The whole variable domain, remainder taken from reference TRBV28 and TRBJ2-7, is DVKVTQSSRYLVKRTGEKVFLECVQDMDHENMFWYRQDPGLGLRLIYFSYDVKMKEKGDIPEGYSVSREKKERFSLILESASTNQTSMYLCASTIGVYYEQYFGPGTRLTVT.

The CDR3 reads CASSQDAPGANVLTF. In nucleotides, the CDR3 is TGCGCCAGCAGCCAAGATGCGCCTGGGGCCAACGTCCTGACTTTC. This chain joins TRBV4-3 and TRBJ2-6, with D unclear. Trimming shortened V by 0 bases and J by 2 bases, and 5 bases separated the two germline ends. The length of the CDR3 is 15 residues. Germline V CDR1 and CDR2: LGHNA, YSLEER.

The chain links TRBV4-1 to TRBJ2-1; D is undetermined. The CDR3 runs to 15 residues. In germline, CDR1 is MGHRA, CDR2 YSYEKL. Trimming took 6 bases from V and 1 from J, leaving 13 bases between them. The CDR3 DNA is TGCGCCAGCAGACCTAACGATCTATCCTACAATGAGCAGTTCTTC. Translation gives CASRPNDLSYNEQFF.

This chain's CDR3 is CASSASGVYEQYF. The DNA for the CDR3 is TGTGCCAGCTCTGCTAGCGGGGTCTACGAGCAGTACTTC. The J gene is TRBJ2-7, the V gene TRBV18, with 9 nucleotides matching TRBD2. Unmatched junction bases numbered 3, after V lost 6 bases and J lost 3 bases. The CDR3 contains 13 residues. Germline assignment: CDR1 KGHSH and CDR2 LQKENI.

This clone occurred once. The chain recombines TRBV6-2 or TRBV6-3 with TRBJ1-4; the match to TRBD1 covers 7 bases. Unmatched junction bases numbered 6, after V lost 0 bases and J lost 8 bases. This CDR3 is built from 15 residues. CDR1 is MNHEY and CDR2 is SVGEGT in the germline V gene. The CDR3 DNA sequence: TGTGCCAGCAGTTACTCGTCGAGGGGGCAAGAAAAACTGTTTTTT. Encoded protein: CASSYSSRGQEKLFF.

This clone was found once. The chain links TRBV11-2 to TRBJ1-2, with a tentative D call TRBD1 (5 bases). CDR1 and CDR2 from the germline V gene are SGHAT and FQNNGV. V lost 6 bases to trimming and J lost 4 bases, with 18 bases between them. The CDR3 has 15 residues. The CDR3: CASRKGGAGVYGYTF. DNA for the CDR3: TGTGCCAGCAGAAAAGGAGGGGCCGGCGTCTATGGCTACACCTTC.

CDR3 sequence: CSASLDQPQHF. Here the CDR3 DNA reads TGCAGTGCTAGTTTAGATCAGCCCCAGCATTTT. The chain recombines TRBV20-1 with TRBJ1-5; D not resolved. CDR1 is DFQATT and CDR2 is SNEGSKA in the germline V gene (reference sequence). The CDR3 totals 11 residues. The ends were cut back, 3 bases at V and 5 bases at J, with 5 bases in the middle.

This clone was observed once. CDR3 residues: CASSSPDFPANVLTF. CDR3 in DNA: TGTGCCAGCAGCTCCCCGGACTTTCCGGCCAACGTCCTGACTTTC. This rearrangement joins TRBV11-2 to TRBJ2-6, with D maybe TRBD2 (5 bases). The V gene lost 4 bases and the J gene lost 6 bases, with 13 bases spanning the gap. The CDR3 has 15 residues. The V gene's germline CDR1 is SGHAT and CDR2 FQNNGV.

This chain connects TRBV27 to TRBJ1-1; a possible D gene is TRBD1 (5 bases). Per germline, CDR1 MNHEY and CDR2 SMNVEV (reference sequence). The CDR3 loop spans 11 amino acids. V lost 7 bases to trimming and J lost 5 bases, with 8 bases between them. CDR3 amino acids: CASMEGTEAFF. The DNA of the CDR3 is TGTGCCAGCATGGAGGGGACTGAAGCTTTCTTT.

The chain combines TRBV5-6 with TRBJ1-6; the match to TRBD1 covers 8 bases. V was clipped by 4 bases and J by 6 bases; unmatched bases: 6. Per germline, CDR1 SGHDT and CDR2 YYEEEE. CDR3 length: 15 amino acids. This chain's CDR3 is CASSRGDRTNSPLHF. CDR3 nucleotide sequence: TGTGCCAGCAGCCGAGGGGACAGGACTAATTCACCCCTCCACTTT.

V usage is TRBV30 and J usage is TRBJ2-4; possible D gene TRBD2, 6 bases. Germline CDR1 and CDR2: GTSNPN and SVGIG (reference sequence). The ends were cut back, 1 base at V and 11 bases at J, with 12 bases in the middle. The CDR3 is made up of 12 amino acids. The CDR3 DNA sequence: TGTGCCTGGAGTGCCAGCGGGTCCTTTCAGTACTTC. It codes for CAWSASGSFQYF.

The rearrangement uses TRBV7-9 and TRBJ1-4; D unresolved. Trimming left V 8 bases short and J 7 bases short, with 8 bases between. The CDR3 spans 11 residues. Germline lookup yields CDR1 SEHNR and CDR2 FQNEAQ (reference sequence). The CDR3 protein is CASGPGEKLFF. DNA of the CDR3: TGTGCCAGCGGTCCAGGTGAAAAACTGTTTTTT.

This sequence joins TRBV6-5 and TRBJ1-5, with 7 bases fitting TRBD1. The ends lost 6 bases at V and 5 bases at J; junction bases unmatched: 7. The germline V gene encodes CDR1 MNHEY and CDR2 SVGAGI. This CDR3 spans 14 amino acids. The CDR3 DNA sequence: TGTGCCAGCAGCCGGGACAGTCGAGATCAGCCCCAGCATTTT. Translating it yields CASSRDSRDQPQHF.

The V and J genes are TRBV30 and TRBJ2-1; 8 bases map to TRBD2. The V and J ends lost 2 bases and 5 bases, in that order; junction bases with no gene match: 5. Germline V gives CDR1 GTSNPN, CDR2 SVGIG (reference sequence). This CDR3 is 14 amino acids long. The CDR3 DNA reads TGTGCCTGGAGTAGCGGGAGTGGCGACAATGAGCAGTTCTTC. Translated, it gives CAWSSGSGDNEQFF.

The V call is TRBV7-8, the J call TRBJ2-4; TRBD2 is a possible D gene (6 bases). The germline CDR1 and CDR2 sequences are SGHVS and FQNEAQ. The germline V and J ends were trimmed by 2 bases and 8 bases, with 13 bases remaining between them. CDR3 size: 14 residues. CDR3 in DNA: TGTGCCAGCAGCTTACCCGGAGGGCAAGACATTCAGTACTTC. It codes for CASSLPGGQDIQYF. The full variable domain, completed using reference TRBV7-8 and TRBJ2-4, is GAGVSQSPRYKVAKRGQDVALRCDPISGHVSLFWYQQALGQGPEFLTYFQNEAQLDKSGLPSDRFFAERPEGSVSTLKIQRTQQEDSAVYLCASSLPGGQDIQYFGAGTRLSVL.

The rearrangement joins TRBV5-6 to TRBJ2-7, with D possibly TRBD1 on 6 matching bases. V dropped 5 bases and J dropped 1 base, with 16 bases sitting between them. CDR1 is SGHDT, CDR2 YYEEEE, per germline. The CDR3 totals 15 residues. The chain's CDR3 is CASRDITGTSYEQYF. CDR3 nucleotides: TGTGCCAGCAGGGATATTACAGGGACGTCCTACGAGCAGTACTTC.

The genes are TRBV2 and TRBJ2-7; 8 positions agree with TRBD1. The CDR3 length is 14 residues. V trimming: 6 bases; J trimming: 0 bases; junction bases outside the gene matches: 4. Germline V gives CDR1 SNHLY, CDR2 FYNNEI. In DNA, the CDR3 is TGTGCCAGCAGGGACGGACAGGGCTCCTACGAGCAGTACTTC. Its protein is CASRDGQGSYEQYF. Based on the CDR3 plus reference TRBV2 and TRBJ2-7, the full variable domain is EPEVTQTPSHQVTQMGQEVILRCVPISNHLYFYWYRQILGQKVEFLVSFYNNEISEKSEIFDDQFSVERPDGSNFTLKIRSTKLEDSAMYFCASRDGQGSYEQYFGPGTRLTVT.

The chain employs TRBV28 and TRBJ2-3, with TRBD2 matching over 15 bases. The CDR3 has 16 residues. J was trimmed by 3 bases and V by 5 bases; bases with no gene match: 3. Germline V lookup: CDR1 MDHEN, CDR2 SYDVKM. The CDR3: CASSLGTSGRTDTQYF. CDR3 coding DNA: TGTGCCAGCAGTCTGGGGACTAGCGGGAGGACAGATACGCAGTATTTT.

This sequence joins TRBV30 and TRBJ2-3; D ambiguous. The CDR3 covers 11 residues. From germline, CDR1 is GTSNPN and CDR2 SVGIG (reference sequence). V lost 2 bases, J lost 4 bases, and 4 bases lay in between. For the CDR3, the DNA is TGTGCCTGGAGTCCCGCAGATACGCAGTATTTT. Its translation: CAWSPADTQYF.